These 5 T cell receptor beta chains were all obtained from the same sample, sequenced in a study of blood T cells in healthy people across ages. Through a sample-barcoded 5' primer and a J-beta primer mix, a second PCR was run for about 7 to 12 cycles. TCRdb passed the 5' RACE reads through MiXCR, listing each CDR3 protein once. This sample carries 700,000 to 900,000 distinct CDR3 sequences, roughly 24% of them seen once, and the ten largest clones take around 2.9%. The same data also went into a second study, on T cells of mothers and their children.

Material for sequencing was blood. These receptors all come from a boy aged 5-17 years in good health.

CDR3 loop: CASSLERTTNEKLFF. The CDR3 DNA is TGCGCCAGCAGCTTGGAGAGAACAACTAATGAAAAACTGTTTTTT. The chain combines TRBV5-1 with TRBJ1-4; D remains ambiguous. The V gene's germline CDR1 is SGHRS and CDR2 YFSETQ. This CDR3 has 15 amino acids. V was cut by 0 bases and J by 0 bases, with 6 bases left in between.

The rearrangement uses TRBV2 and TRBJ2-1; 16 bases are shared with TRBD2. Losses at the gene ends were 5 bases for V and 2 bases for J; bases not matched to a gene: 9. Germline CDR1 SNHLY, CDR2 FYNNEI. The CDR3 extends over 19 amino acids. In DNA form, the CDR3 reads TGTGCCAGCAGTCACGCGCCGGGACTAGCGGGGGGGGCCTACAATGAGCAGTTCTTC. Its translation: CASSHAPGLAGGAYNEQFF.

The chain has TRBV9 and TRBJ2-3; possibly TRBD2 for D (6 bases). The V gene lost 3 bases and the J gene lost 2 bases, with 10 bases spanning the gap. CDR3 length: 14 residues. Germline CDR1 is SGDLS and CDR2 is YYNGEE. The CDR3 DNA sequence: TGTGCCAGCAGCGCTAGCGAATCCACAGATACGCAGTATTTT. This translates into CASSASESTDTQYF.

The V and J genes are TRBV28 and TRBJ2-5; perhaps TRBD1 as D (5 bases). Gene TRBJ2-1 matches the end of the DNA better, so the J call may be wrong. The CDR3 covers 13 residues. The germline gives CDR1 MDHEN, CDR2 SYDVKM. CDR3 sequence: CASSPRVHPEQFF. In nucleotides, the CDR3 is TGTGCCAGCAGCCCCAGGGTCCACCCAGAGCAGTTCTTC.

The CDR3 region has the DNA TGTGCCAGCACTAACGGGAATGGGGACTACAATGAGCAGTTCTTC. Its translation is CASTNGNGDYNEQFF. V and J are TRBV6-5 and TRBJ2-5; the D gene is possibly TRBD2 (5 bases). The last part of the DNA fits TRBJ2-1 better; the J call may be wrong. The CDR3 loop spans 15 amino acids. In germline, CDR1 is MNHEY, CDR2 SVGAGI.